These 17 T cell receptor beta chains were sequenced from one sample in a study of T cell responses to AZD1222 COVID-19 vaccine. Method: immunoSEQ multiplex PCR; TCRdb's copy keeps in-frame clones and lacks some. The data show 150,000 to 180,000 clones, around 85% seen once. The starting material was peripheral blood, obtained after recovery from COVID-19. The receptor source for this set is an adult who had recovered from COVID-19.

V usage is TRBV12-5 and J usage is TRBJ2-4; D is possibly TRBD1 or TRBD2 (6 bases each). The CDR3 length is 16 residues. V was shortened by 7 bases and J by 0 bases, with 16 bases between the two germline ends. Looked up from germline, CDR1 is LGHNT and CDR2 is FRNRAP. The chain's CDR3 is CASALERGVAKNIQYF. The CDR3 nucleotides are TGTGCTAGTGCCCTCGAAAGGGGGGTAGCCAAAAACATTCAGTACTTC.

The chain combines TRBV6-5 with TRBJ2-3, with 8 bases that match TRBD2. CDR3 length equals 15 residues. Germline V lookup: CDR1 MNHEY, CDR2 SVGAGI. After removal of 7 bases from V and 0 bases from J, the junction contained 6 bases not matched to a gene. The CDR3 nucleotides are TGTGCCAGCATTTTAACTAGCGGTAGCACAGATACGCAGTATTTT. Protein product: CASILTSGSTDTQYF.

The V gene is TRBV6-6, the J gene TRBJ2-4, with 8 nucleotides matching TRBD1. With 2 bases clipped from V and 8 bases from J, the junction kept 5 bases outside the gene matches. Germline-derived CDR1 and CDR2 are MNHNY and SVGAGI (reference sequence). The CDR3 spans 14 residues. The DNA of the CDR3 is TGTGCCAGCAGTTACGGGCAGGGGGCGGACATTCAGTACTTC. Translated: CASSYGQGADIQYF.

The V gene is TRBV5-1, the J gene TRBJ1-1; 7 nucleotides match TRBD1. The CDR3 runs 14 residues. Unmatched junction bases numbered 6, after V lost 0 bases and J lost 7 bases. The germline CDR1 and CDR2 sequences are SGHRS and YFSETQ. The CDR3 DNA reads as TGCGCCAGCAGCTTGGCGGGGACAGACAGTGAAGCTTTCTTT. This encodes CASSLAGTDSEAFF.

This clone was seen only once. V is TRBV21-1 and J is TRBJ2-1; the D call in the table, TRBD1, was not verified against the DNA. TRBV21-1 is designated a pseudogene. The CDR3 sequence is 14 residues long. CDR3 protein: CASSKAAGSNEQFF. CDR3 sequence (DNA): TGTGCCAGCAGCAAAGCAGCAGGGTCCAATGAGCAGTTCTTC.

The rearrangement joins TRBV2 to TRBJ1-2; 9 bases agree with TRBD1. The CDR3 contains 16 residues. Per the germline V gene, CDR1 is SNHLY and CDR2 is FYNNEI. Germline trimming cut 7 bases from V and 6 bases from J; bases unmatched to any gene: 15. The CDR3 protein is CASTTTGGSLRNGYTF. CDR3 coding DNA: TGTGCCAGCACTACGACAGGGGGATCTCTTCGGAATGGCTACACCTTC.

V is TRBV13 and J is TRBJ2-7; 8 bases fit TRBD1. Germline CDR1 reads PRHDT; CDR2 reads FYEKMQ (reference sequence). J gave up 6 bases and V 3 bases, and 7 bases lay outside the gene matches. This CDR3 contains 14 residues. The CDR3 spells CASSFGQGAGEQYF. DNA for the CDR3: TGTGCCAGCAGCTTCGGACAGGGAGCGGGCGAGCAGTACTTC.

CDR3 sequence: CASSLTRGRHNEKLFF. CDR3 DNA: TGTGCCAGCAGCTTAACCAGGGGACGGCATAATGAAAAACTGTTTTTT. The chain employs TRBV7-9 and TRBJ1-4, with a possible D match to TRBD1 (6 bases). The germline V gene has CDR1 SEHNR and CDR2 FQNEAQ (reference sequence). The CDR3 has 16 amino acids. Trimming removed 2 bases from V and 4 bases from J, with 14 bases in between.

V and J are TRBV25-1 and TRBJ2-7; the D is unclear. Germline V gene lookup returns CDR1 MGHDK and CDR2 SYGVNS. The CDR3 is 13 amino acids. V was pared by 7 bases and J by 5 bases, with 15 bases between. For the CDR3, the DNA is TGTGCCAGCACCGAGGTCGGGCTGGACGAGCAGTACTTC. It encodes CASTEVGLDEQYF.

The chain links TRBV12-5 to TRBJ2-1; D unresolved. The germline V gene has CDR1 LGHNT and CDR2 FRNRAP. V lost 0 bases, J lost 3 bases, and 6 bases lay in between. The CDR3 is made up of 14 amino acids. DNA for the CDR3: TGTGCTAGTGGTTTGGTACTTAGCTACAATGAGCAGTTCTTC. Its translation is CASGLVLSYNEQFF.

This rearrangement joins TRBV5-6 to TRBJ2-3, with 15 bases that match TRBD2. In germline, CDR1 is SGHDT, CDR2 YYEEEE. V lost 5 bases, J lost 3 bases, and 4 bases stayed unmatched. The CDR3 runs 16 residues. DNA for the CDR3: TGTGCCAGCAGTCGGACTAGCGGGAGGGCAACAGATACGCAGTATTTT. It yields the protein CASSRTSGRATDTQYF.

The chain combines TRBV28 with TRBJ1-4; 7 bases align to TRBD1. Per the germline V gene, CDR1 is MDHEN and CDR2 is SYDVKM. This CDR3 comprises 19 residues. V lost 2 bases, J lost 0 bases, and 12 bases stayed unmatched. The CDR3 reads CASSLVLGGGLTTNEKLFF. The CDR3 DNA reads TGTGCCAGCAGTTTAGTCCTAGGAGGGGGCCTCACAACTAATGAAAAACTGTTTTTT.

The rearrangement joins TRBV5-6 to TRBJ2-1; D unresolved. Trimming pared 0 bases from V and 4 bases from J, leaving 5 bases between. The germline CDR1 and CDR2 sequences are SGHDT and YYEEEE. This CDR3 contains 13 residues. CDR3 in DNA: TGTGCCAGCAGCTTGGAACAGTACAATGAGCAGTTCTTC. Residues: CASSLEQYNEQFF. The full variable domain, completed using reference TRBV5-6 and TRBJ2-1, is DAGVTQSPTHLIKTRGQQVTLRCSPKSGHDTVSWYQQALGQGPQFIFQYYEEEERQRGNFPDRFSGHQFPNYSSELNVNALLLGDSALYLCASSLEQYNEQFFGPGTRLTVL.

The chain has TRBV9 and TRBJ1-2; weak D call: TRBD1 (6 bases). Germline assignment: CDR1 SGDLS and CDR2 YYNGEE. This CDR3 region has 15 residues. V lost 4 bases and J 5 bases, leaving 18 bases between the germline ends. Here the CDR3 reads CASSSLGGEGYGYTF. CDR3 nucleotides: TGTGCCAGCAGCTCCCTGGGGGGCGAAGGGTATGGCTACACCTTC.

The V and J genes are TRBV7-2 and TRBJ2-1, with TRBD1 as a possible D gene (6 bases). Germline V lookup: CDR1 SGHTA, CDR2 FQGNSA. V shed 5 bases and J shed 7 bases, with 15 bases lying between them. The CDR3 consists of 14 residues. The CDR3: CASSEGGQGNEQFF. CDR3 DNA sequence: TGTGCCAGCAGCGAAGGGGGACAAGGGAATGAGCAGTTCTTC.

J is TRBJ2-7 and V is TRBV7-2; D uncertain. The germline gives CDR1 SGHTA, CDR2 FQGNSA. The length of the CDR3 is 14 residues. Trimming stripped 1 base from V and 2 bases from J, with 9 bases between. CDR3: CASSLVIGPYEQYF. In DNA form, the CDR3 reads TGTGCCAGCAGCTTAGTCATAGGGCCCTACGAGCAGTACTTC.

V gene TRBV5-8 combines with J gene TRBJ2-3; possibly TRBD2 for D (6 bases). Germline CDR1 is SGHTS and CDR2 is YDEGEE. V lost 0 bases and J 3 bases, leaving 14 bases between the germline ends. The length of the CDR3 is 16 residues. The CDR3 loop reads CASSLGPGLATDTQYF. In DNA form, the CDR3 reads TGTGCCAGCAGCTTGGGCCCGGGCCTAGCGACAGATACGCAGTATTTT.